This T cell receptor beta chain stems from a study of OX40 agonist ivuxolimab in advanced cancers. In the study overall: The drug used for patients, ivuxolimab, was an agonistic anti-OX40 (CD134) antibody. A male proportion of 82.7% was recorded, with mean age approximately 56 years and range about 20 to 85.

The CDR3 has 13 residues. V gave up 3 bases and J gave up 9 bases, with 12 bases separating them. Germline loops: CDR1 ENHRY, CDR2 SYGVKD. Study-wide findings and caveats: Among the lowest peripheral clonal expansion occurred in 0.1-3.0 mg/kg partial responders. There were, on average, more expanded clones in CD8+ T cells than in CD4+.

To note about this clone: Its antigen is currently unknown.

Repertoires were generated with immunoSEQ multiplex PCR, while TCRdb's copy carries only in-frame clones and drops some. This table has 65,000 to 85,000 clones, more than 85% appearing once. The sequences come from CD4+ or CD8+ T cells sorted from blood, collected in a trial of the OX40 agonist ivuxolimab. V is TRBV10-3 and J is TRBJ2-1; D tentatively fits TRBD1 or TRBD2 (7 bases each). The TCR sequence derives from an adult with an advanced solid tumor such as melanoma, head and neck, liver or kidney cancer. The CDR3 sequence: CAISDDREGEQFF. Here the CDR3 DNA reads TGTGCCATCAGTGATGACAGGGAGGGTGAGCAGTTCTTC.